This T cell receptor (beta chain) was documented in a study of read filtering for tumor transcriptome and immune sequencing. Study results and caveats: Compared with RNA-seq, IR-seq gave much higher clonotype depth and reliability.

CDR3 length: 11 residues. V was pared by 5 bases and J by 9 bases, with 11 bases between. Germline assignment: CDR1 MNHEY and CDR2 SMNVEV (reference sequence). This clonotype was counted at least ten times. Antigen: not known. Molecular barcoded adaptors covering alpha/delta and beta/gamma chains were used on about 390 ng RNA. TCRdb fed the reads into MiXCR, producing one record per CDR3 protein. The profile shows roughly 90,000 distinct CDR3 sequences, approximately 13% of them singletons. This chain uses TRBV27 with TRBJ2-7; maybe TRBD2 (6 bases). This clonotype was sampled from a donor over 35 with multiple myeloma. Sequences were obtained from a population of CD138-negative cells sorted from bone marrow. For the CDR3, the DNA is TGTGCCAGCAGTGGGGGGATTATGCAGTACTTC. Translating it yields CASSGGIMQYF.